This TCR beta chain is from a study of T cells in localized non-small cell lung cancer. The repertoire was sequenced with immunoSEQ multiplex PCR; TCRdb's copy has only in-frame clones and lacks some. This table has tens of thousands of clones, just under 80% appearing once. Trimming left V 5 bases short and J 8 bases short, with 10 bases between. The CDR3 runs 11 residues. Germline V lookup: CDR1 SGHTS, CDR2 YDEGEE. The chain joins TRBV5-8 to TRBJ1-2, with D possibly matching TRBD1 (6 bases). The source material was peripheral blood, sampled before any cancer treatment. The TCR was taken from a male donor aged 60 or older with stage II squamous cell lung carcinoma. The CDR3 here is CASRFGQGYTF. CDR3 DNA sequence: TGTGCCAGCAGATTCGGACAGGGCTACACCTTC.